A selection of T cell receptor beta chains follows, all from one sample in a study of T cells in Graves' hyperthyroidism and ophthalmopathy. TCRdb reprocessed the multiplex PCR reads with MiXCR, giving one entry per CDR3 protein. The repertoire holds about 540,000 distinct CDR3 sequences, with around 46% as singletons. The sample was peripheral blood or thyroid tissue (not recorded which). The receptors were gathered from a woman between 18 and 30 years old with Graves' hyperthyroidism. CDR3s include the opening cysteine and the closing phenylalanine or tryptophan. The D gene is left open where the match is weak. Clone size is given for some rows only: seen once, a few or many times, or a class if the clone is expanded.

>TRBV2|NA|TRBJ1-2|NA
TGTGCCAGCGGTGAGGATAACTATGGCTACACCTTC
CASGEDNYGYTF
>TRBV2|few|TRBJ1-2|NA
TGTGCCAGCAGTTACTCTCTGGGCCACTTCTATGGCTACACCTTC
CASSYSLGHFYGYTF
>TRBV7-6|once|TRBJ1-5|NA
TGTGCCAGTAGTAGGAGACAGGACCAGCCCCAGCATTTT
CASSRRQDQPQHF
>TRBV10-3|many|TRBJ2-5|TRBD2
TGTGCCATCGCAGTAGCGGGAGACCAAGAGACCCAGTACTTC
CAIAVAGDQETQYF
>TRBV29-1|NA|TRBJ2-2|NA
TGCAGCGTTGAAGTGGGGCGCCGCGTCGGGGAGCTGTTTTTT
CSVEVGRRVGELFF
>TRBV10-3|NA|TRBJ1-3|NA
TGTGCCATCAGCCTCCGGGACACCAGAAACACCATATATTTT
CAISLRDTRNTIYF
>TRBV7-3|many|TRBJ1-5|NA
TGTGCCAGCAGCACCGACAGAAATCAGCCCCAGCATTTT
CASSTDRNQPQHF
>TRBV24-1|NA|TRBJ2-7|TRBD2
TGTGCCAGCAGTGAATCAGCGGGACTCTCCTACGAGCAGTACTTC
CASSESAGLSYEQYF
>TRBV7-2|NA|TRBJ2-7|NA
TGTGCCAGCAGCTTGACCGGGGTGTTGGACGAGCAGTACTTC
CASSLTGVLDEQYF
>TRBV7-2|NA|TRBJ2-5|TRBD1
TGTGCCAGCAGTTTCAATGAGGGGGCCAAGACCCAGTACTTC
CASSFNEGAKTQYF
>TRBV5-1|NA|TRBJ2-2|NA
TGCGCCAGCAGCTTGGATCGTCAGAGCACCGGGGAGCTGTTTTTT
CASSLDRQSTGELFF
>TRBV10-3|NA|TRBJ1-3|NA
TGTGCCATCAGCCGGGGTATCTCTGGAAACACCATATATTTT
CAISRGISGNTIYF
>TRBV2|NA|TRBJ1-1|NA
TGTGCCAGCATTTCTACTGGGAACACTGAAGCTTTCTTT
CASISTGNTEAFF
>TRBV5-4|NA|TRBJ1-6|NA
TGTGCCAGCAGCTTGGGGCGGCGAAGGTCATATAATTCACCCCTCCACTTT
CASSLGRRRSYNSPLHF
>TRBV7-6|NA|TRBJ2-7|NA
TGTGCCAGCAGCTTAAAAGGGCTCGAGCAGTACTTC
CASSLKGLEQYF
>TRBV7-9|NA|TRBJ2-2|TRBD1
TGTGCCAGCAGCTCCCGGGACAGGGCCACCACCGGGGAGCTGTTTTTT
CASSSRDRATTGELFF
>TRBV24-1|NA|TRBJ2-3|NA
TGTGCCACCAGTGATGATGTAGCGGGCACAGATACGCAGTATTTT
CATSDDVAGTDTQYF
>TRBV24-1|many|TRBJ1-6|TRBD1
TGTGCCACCAGTGATTTGTTCGGGACAGGGATGTCACCCCTCCACTTT
CATSDLFGTGMSPLHF
>TRBV5-1|NA|TRBJ2-7|NA
TGCGCCAGCAGCTTGGTTCTGAACTCCGTGGGGCGGTACTTC
CASSLVLNSVGRYF
>TRBV19|NA|TRBJ1-5|TRBD1
TGTGCCAGTAGTATCACCGGGACAGGGCAATCGCCCCAGCATTTT
CASSITGTGQSPQHF
>TRBV25-1|NA|TRBJ1-2|NA
TGTGCCAGCAGTGCTAGTGTGGACGGCTATGGCTACACCTTC
CASSASVDGYGYTF
>TRBV2|many|TRBJ1-5|TRBD1
TGTGCCAGCAGTCAGGACAGGGAGTCGCCCCAGCATTTT
CASSQDRESPQHF
>TRBV25-1|NA|TRBJ1-5|NA
TGTGCCAGCAGTGCGACAGACAATAATCAGCCCCAGCATTTT
CASSATDNNQPQHF
>TRBV10-3|NA|TRBJ1-5|NA
TGTGCCATCAGCTCCGCGGGGGCTAGCAATCAGCCCCAGCATTTT
CAISSAGASNQPQHF
>TRBV10-3|many|TRBJ1-5|NA
TGTGCCATCAGACAGGATAGCAATCAGCCCCAGCATTTT
CAIRQDSNQPQHF
>TRBV24-1|many|TRBJ1-2|NA
TGTGCCACCAGTGATTCGACAGTGAGAAACTATGGCTACACCTTC
CATSDSTVRNYGYTF
>TRBV13|NA|TRBJ1-2|NA
TGTGCCAGCAGCTTACTAAGGAGTAACTATGGCTACACCTTC
CASSLLRSNYGYTF
>TRBV20-1|NA|TRBJ2-2|TRBD2
TGCAGTGCTAGTAGCGGGAGGGCCCTCGGGGAGCTGTTTTTT
CSASSGRALGELFF
>TRBV20-1|once|TRBJ2-5|TRBD1
TGCAGTGCTAGAAGGACAGGGGGCGCAGAGACCCAGTACTTC
CSARRTGGAETQYF
>TRBV13|NA|TRBJ2-2|NA
TGTGCCAGCAGCTTAGCCGGGCCTGCCACCGGGGAGCTGTTTTTT
CASSLAGPATGELFF
>TRBV9|few|TRBJ2-5|NA
TGTGCCAGCAGCGTAGGTCTAGCGACCCAAGAGACCCAGTACTTC
CASSVGLATQETQYF
>TRBV11-2|NA|TRBJ2-7|TRBD2
TGTGCCAGCAGCTTAGACCTAGCGGGAGCCGGAGAGCAGTACTTC
CASSLDLAGAGEQYF
>TRBV7-2|few|TRBJ2-5|TRBD2
TGTGCCAGCAGCTTGGGCGGGAGGAGTTCGGAGACCCAGTACTTC
CASSLGGRSSETQYF
>TRBV4-2|NA|TRBJ2-2|NA
TGTGCCAGCAGCCAAGGGTCTAGCTCGGCCGGGGAGCTGTTTTTT
CASSQGSSSAGELFF
>TRBV14|NA|TRBJ1-6|NA
TGTGCCAGCAGCCAAGACGCCAGACTTAATTCACCCCTCCACTTT
CASSQDARLNSPLHF
>TRBV24-1|many|TRBJ1-2|NA
TGTGCCACCAGGGACGGAACTAACTATGGCTACACCTTC
CATRDGTNYGYTF
>TRBV20-1|NA|TRBJ2-5|NA
TGCAGTGCTAGAGATGGGGGACGTCGGGAGACCCAGTACTTC
CSARDGGRRETQYF
>TRBV9|few|TRBJ2-2|TRBD2
TGTGCCAGCAGCGCTTCTAGCGGGAGGGCCTTTGGGGAGCTGTTTTTT
CASSASSGRAFGELFF
>TRBV19|few|TRBJ1-2|NA
TGTGCCATCTCACGGCCAGGGGCTAACTATGGCTACACCTTC
CAISRPGANYGYTF
>TRBV19|few|TRBJ1-6|TRBD1
TGTGCCAGTAGTCCCAGGGGGCTCTATAATTCACCCCTCCACTTT
CASSPRGLYNSPLHF
>TRBV6-1|NA|TRBJ1-1|TRBD1
TGTGCCAGCAGCCCGCCGGGACAGGGGGACACTGAAGCTTTCTTT
CASSPPGQGDTEAFF
>TRBV7-9|NA|TRBJ1-1|NA
TGTGCCAGCAGTTTAGAGGTATTCACTGAAGCTTTCTTT
CASSLEVFTEAFF
>TRBV25-1|NA|TRBJ1-6|NA
TGTGCCAGCAGCCTTAGACAGGATACCCTCCACTTT
CASSLRQDTLHF
>TRBV4-2|NA|TRBJ2-5|NA
TGTGCCAGCAGCCAACGCAGTCTCCAAGAGACCCAGTACTTC
CASSQRSLQETQYF
>TRBV7-9|once|TRBJ1-4|TRBD1
TGCGCCAGCAGCCAAGATGGGTCGGGACAGAATGAAAAACTGTTTTTT
CASSQDGSGQNEKLFF
>TRBV7-3|NA|TRBJ2-2|NA
TGTGCCAGCAGCTCATTCGGGGAGCTGTTTTTT
CASSSFGELFF
>TRBV2|few|TRBJ1-1|TRBD1
TGTGCCAGCAGTGAAGCGCGGGACAGGGGTGGAACTGAAGCTTTCTTT
CASSEARDRGGTEAFF
>TRBV15|NA|TRBJ1-2|NA
TGTGCCACCAGCAGTGCAAGGGCTAACTATGGCTACACCTTC
CATSSARANYGYTF
>TRBV2|few|TRBJ1-3|NA
TGTGCCAGCACCCCCGGGGTCAACTCTGGAAACACCATATATTTT
CASTPGVNSGNTIYF
>TRBV7-8|NA|TRBJ2-5|NA
TGTGCCAGCAGCTCCTTCCAAGAGACCCAGTACTTC
CASSSFQETQYF
>TRBV29-1|NA|TRBJ1-5|NA
TGCAGCGTTGCCCTCATGGGCGGCAATCAGCCCCAGCATTTT
CSVALMGGNQPQHF
>TRBV5-1|NA|TRBJ2-7|TRBD2
TGCGCCAGCAGCTTTAGCGGGGGCAACTACGAGCAGTACTTC
CASSFSGGNYEQYF
>TRBV24-1|many|TRBJ1-5|NA
TGTGCCACCAGTGCGGGGGCAGGTGGACAGCCCCAGCATTTT
CATSAGAGGQPQHF
>TRBV6-1|NA|TRBJ2-7|NA
TGTGCCTGCCACCGGGACACCTCCTACGAGCAGTACTTC
CACHRDTSYEQYF
>TRBV7-9|NA|TRBJ2-5|NA
TGTGCCAGCAGCCTACAGTACCAAGAGACCCAGTACTTC
CASSLQYQETQYF
>TRBV7-3|few|TRBJ2-4|TRBD2
TGTGCCAGCAGTCTAGCGGTGGTCAACATTCAGTACTTC
CASSLAVVNIQYF
>TRBV29-1|NA|TRBJ2-7|TRBD2
TGCAGCGTTGAGGTAGCGACTAGCGGGCTCTACGAGCAGTACTTC
CSVEVATSGLYEQYF